The 8 T cell receptor beta chains reported below all come from one sample, sequenced in a study of cytomegalovirus exposure and HLA in healthy donors. Method: immunoSEQ multiplex PCR; TCRdb's copy keeps in-frame clones and lacks some. The sample consists of 90,000 to 150,000 clones, approximately 90% of them appearing once. The material sequenced was PBMCs. The receptors here all came from a woman between 18 and 30 years old in good health and CMV-seropositive.

V is TRBV18 and J is TRBJ1-4, with D perhaps TRBD1 (5 bases). CDR3 length: 14 amino acids. From germline, CDR1 is KGHSH and CDR2 LQKENI. Deletions cut 2 bases from V and 2 bases from J, with 6 bases between. The CDR3 sequence is CASSPRGTNEKLFF. The CDR3 DNA reads TGTGCCAGCTCACCAAGGGGCACTAATGAAAAACTGTTTTTT. Using reference TRBV18 and TRBJ1-4 for the parts outside the CDR3, the full variable domain is NAGVMQNPRHLVRRRGQEARLRCSPMKGHSHVYWYRQLPEEGLKFMVYLQKENIIDESGMPKERFSAEFPKEGPSILRIQQVVRGDSAAYFCASSPRGTNEKLFFGSGTQLSVL.

The V call is TRBV28, the J call TRBJ2-7, with 9 bases matching TRBD2. The CDR3 has 20 amino acids. Germline CDR1 and CDR2: MDHEN and SYDVKM. Germline trimming cut 4 bases from V and 5 bases from J; bases unmatched to any gene: 24. CDR3 in DNA: TGTGCCAGCAGTTCCCCGATATACAGGGGTAGGCGGGAGGGGGTTGACGAGCAGTACTTC. Its protein product is CASSSPIYRGRREGVDEQYF.

The J gene is TRBJ2-2, the V gene TRBV6-4, with 9 bases matching TRBD1. The CDR3 totals 16 residues. Trimming removed 5 bases from V and 6 bases from J; junction bases left unmatched: 10. Looked up from germline, CDR1 is MRHNA and CDR2 is SNTAGT. CDR3 in DNA: TGTGCCAGCAGTTTTACAGGGGGCGCGGTTGCCGGGGAGCTGTTTTTT. The encoded protein is CASSFTGGAVAGELFF.

V is TRBV7-6 and J is TRBJ1-1; 7 bases are shared with TRBD1. Germline CDR1 is SGHVS and CDR2 is FNYEAQ. V was clipped by 5 bases and J by 5 bases; unmatched bases: 5. This CDR3 contains 13 residues. This CDR3 is CASSPDRATEAFF. Here the CDR3 DNA reads TGTGCCAGCAGCCCAGACAGGGCTACTGAAGCTTTCTTT.

The rearrangement uses TRBV4-1 and TRBJ2-1; 12 nucleotides agree with TRBD2. The CDR3 sequence is 18 residues long. J lost 6 bases, V lost 0 bases, and 9 bases had no gene match. The germline CDR1 and CDR2 sequences are MGHRA and YSYEKL. The CDR3 spells CASSQDPTSGSGRNEQFF. CDR3 DNA sequence: TGCGCCAGCAGCCAAGATCCGACTAGCGGGAGTGGGCGCAATGAGCAGTTCTTC.

The chain has TRBV30 and TRBJ2-1; 11 bases fit TRBD2. CDR1 and CDR2 (germline): GTSNPN, SVGIG (reference sequence). The junction had 5 bases not matched to a gene; V was cut back by 0 bases and J by 4 bases. The length of the CDR3 is 16 residues. The DNA of the CDR3 is TGTGCCTGGAGTGTACGGCGACTAGCGGGGTACAATGAGCAGTTCTTC. Protein: CAWSVRRLAGYNEQFF.

V is TRBV6-5 and J is TRBJ2-1; 10 positions match TRBD1. The V segment lost 6 bases and the J segment 8 bases; nucleotides outside the gene matches: 10. CDR3 length: 15 residues. CDR1 and CDR2 (germline): MNHEY, SVGAGI. CDR3 nucleotide sequence: TGTGCCAGCAGCTCCGGGACAGGGGTTGTCTATGAGCAGTTCTTC. This encodes CASSSGTGVVYEQFF.

The V and J genes are TRBV19 and TRBJ2-7, with 8 bases matching TRBD2. CDR3 length equals 16 residues. Trimming at V came to 6 bases and at J to 4 bases, leaving 14 bases not matched to a gene. Germline V gene sequence: CDR1 LNHDA, CDR2 SQIVND (reference sequence). In DNA, the CDR3 is TGTGCCAGTAGGGCCGGCGGGGCGGGAGGCAGGTACGAGCAGTACTTC. Translating it yields CASRAGGAGGRYEQYF.